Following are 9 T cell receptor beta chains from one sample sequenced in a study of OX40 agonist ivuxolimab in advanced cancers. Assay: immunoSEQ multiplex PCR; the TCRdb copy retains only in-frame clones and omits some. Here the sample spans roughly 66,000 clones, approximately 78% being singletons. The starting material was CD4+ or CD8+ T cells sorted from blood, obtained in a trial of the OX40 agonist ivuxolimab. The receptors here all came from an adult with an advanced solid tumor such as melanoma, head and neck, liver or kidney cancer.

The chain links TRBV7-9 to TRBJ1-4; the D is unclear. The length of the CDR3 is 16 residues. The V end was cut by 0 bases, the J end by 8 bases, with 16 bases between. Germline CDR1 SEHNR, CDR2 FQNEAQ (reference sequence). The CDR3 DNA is TGTGCCAGCAGCTTAGCCGGCCGGGGTGAGCGAGAAAAACTGTTTTTT. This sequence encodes CASSLAGRGEREKLFF.

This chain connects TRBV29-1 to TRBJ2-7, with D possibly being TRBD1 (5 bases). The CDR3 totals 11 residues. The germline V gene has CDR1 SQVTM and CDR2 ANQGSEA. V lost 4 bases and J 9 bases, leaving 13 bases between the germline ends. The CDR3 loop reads CSVVAGPRQYV. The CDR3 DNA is TGCAGCGTTGTGGCAGGGCCCCGGCAGTACGTC.

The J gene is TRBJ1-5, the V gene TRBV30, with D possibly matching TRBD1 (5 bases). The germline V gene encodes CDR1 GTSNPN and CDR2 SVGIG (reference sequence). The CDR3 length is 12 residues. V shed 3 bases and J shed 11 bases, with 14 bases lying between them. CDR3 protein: CAWSRTGGAQHF. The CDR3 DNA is TGTGCCTGGAGCCGGACCGGAGGGGCCCAGCATTTT.

CDR3 in amino acids: CASSPGAGSTDTQYF. CDR3 in DNA: TGTGCCAGCAGCCCGGGGGCGGGGAGCACAGATACGCAGTATTTT. This rearrangement joins TRBV9 to TRBJ2-3; either TRBD1 or TRBD2 may fit D (6 bases each). The length of the CDR3 is 15 residues. V shed 4 bases and J shed 0 bases, with 12 bases lying between them. Germline loops: CDR1 SGDLS, CDR2 YYNGEE.

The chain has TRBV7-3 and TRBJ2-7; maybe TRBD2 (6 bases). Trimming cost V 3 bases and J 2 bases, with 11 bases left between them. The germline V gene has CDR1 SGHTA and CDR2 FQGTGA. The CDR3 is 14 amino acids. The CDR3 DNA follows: TGTGCCAGCAGCTTGGGAGCGGGCCCCTACGAGCAGTACTTC. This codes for CASSLGAGPYEQYF. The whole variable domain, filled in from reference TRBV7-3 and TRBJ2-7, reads GAGVSQTPSNKVTEKGKYVELRCDPISGHTALYWYRQSLGQGPEFLIYFQGTGAADDSGLPNDRFFAVRPEGSVSTLKIQRTERGDSAVYLCASSLGAGPYEQYFGPGTRLTVT.

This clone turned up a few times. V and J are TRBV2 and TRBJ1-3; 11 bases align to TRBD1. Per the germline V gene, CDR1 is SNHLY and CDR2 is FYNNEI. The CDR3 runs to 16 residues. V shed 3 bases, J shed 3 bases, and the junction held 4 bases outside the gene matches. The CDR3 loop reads CASSEPGQGGGNTIYF. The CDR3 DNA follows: TGTGCCAGCAGTGAGCCGGGACAGGGGGGTGGAAACACCATATATTTT.

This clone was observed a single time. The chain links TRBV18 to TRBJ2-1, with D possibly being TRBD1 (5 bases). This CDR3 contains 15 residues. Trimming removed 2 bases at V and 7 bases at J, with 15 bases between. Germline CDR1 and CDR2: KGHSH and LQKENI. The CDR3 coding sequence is TGTGCCAGCTCACCAACGGGTAGGGGCCTAAATGAGCAGTTCTTC. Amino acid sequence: CASSPTGRGLNEQFF.

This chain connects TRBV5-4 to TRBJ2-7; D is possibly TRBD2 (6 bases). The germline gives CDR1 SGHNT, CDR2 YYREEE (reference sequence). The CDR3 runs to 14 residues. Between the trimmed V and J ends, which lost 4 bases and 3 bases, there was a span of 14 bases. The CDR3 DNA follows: TGTGCCAGCAGCCTGGGACTGGGCGTCTACGAGCAGTACGTC. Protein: CASSLGLGVYEQYV.

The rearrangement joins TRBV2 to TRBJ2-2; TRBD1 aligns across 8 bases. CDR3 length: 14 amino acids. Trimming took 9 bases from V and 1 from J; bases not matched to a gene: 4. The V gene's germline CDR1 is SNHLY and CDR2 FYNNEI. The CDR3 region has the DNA TGTGCCAGTTCCGACAGGGGGAACACCGGGGAGCTGTTTTTT. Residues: CASSDRGNTGELFF.